Each of the 30 T cell receptor beta chains below was sequenced from the same sample in a study of blood T cell repertoires in COVID-19. Assay: immunoSEQ multiplex PCR; the TCRdb copy retains only in-frame clones and omits some. The table includes roughly 56,000 clones, 70% to 90% detected once. The source material was peripheral blood. The receptor set was obtained from a man aged 65-85 years with acute or convalescent COVID-19.

This clone turned up a few times. The CDR3 sequence is CASSERGGDGYTF. The CDR3 nucleotides read TGTGCCAGCAGTGAACGGGGGGGCGATGGCTACACCTTC. The chain employs TRBV2 and TRBJ1-2; maybe TRBD1 (6 bases). Germline CDR1 is SNHLY and CDR2 is FYNNEI. This CDR3 has 13 amino acids. V lost 2 bases and J lost 6, with 10 bases in between.

This chain uses TRBV28 with TRBJ1-2; no clear D gene. V was cut by 3 bases and J by 7 bases, with 12 bases left in between. Germline V lookup: CDR1 MDHEN, CDR2 SYDVKM. CDR3 length equals 13 residues. This CDR3 is CASSFSSFVGYTF. CDR3 in DNA: TGTGCCAGCAGTTTCTCCTCGTTTGTTGGCTACACCTTC.

V usage is TRBV3-1 (or the pseudogene TRBV3-2) and J usage is TRBJ2-7, with 10 nucleotides matching TRBD1. V was pared by 3 bases and J by 6 bases, with 5 bases of the junction left unmatched. Looked up from germline, CDR1 is LGHDT and CDR2 is YNNKEL (reference sequence). This CDR3 contains 14 residues. The CDR3 reads CASSHTTGGGEQYF. CDR3 nucleotide sequence: TGTGCCAGCAGCCATACGACAGGGGGCGGCGAGCAGTACTTC.

J is TRBJ1-4 and V is TRBV2; D is ambiguous. V was pared by 7 bases and J by 8 bases, with 17 bases between. This CDR3 has 14 amino acids. Germline V gene lookup returns CDR1 SNHLY and CDR2 FYNNEI. Written as DNA, the CDR3 is TGTGCCAGCACCGACACCTCATCTGGGGAAAAACTGTTTTTT. Translated: CASTDTSSGEKLFF.

The chain carries TRBV5-1 and TRBJ2-7, with 8 bases matching TRBD2. V dropped 4 bases and J dropped 2; count of bases not matched to a gene: 5. The CDR3 is made up of 14 amino acids. Germline CDR1 is SGHRS and CDR2 is YFSETQ. Here the CDR3 reads CASSAGGQPYEQYF. In DNA, the CDR3 is TGCGCCAGCAGCGCGGGAGGACAGCCCTACGAGCAGTACTTC. The variable domain in full, completed from reference TRBV5-1 and TRBJ2-7, reads KAGVTQTPRYLIKTRGQQVTLSCSPISGHRSVSWYQQTPGQGLQFLFEYFSETQRNKGNFPGRFSGRQFSNSRSEMNVSTLELGDSALYLCASSAGGQPYEQYFGPGTRLTVT.

The chain links TRBV5-1 to TRBJ1-6; 8 nucleotides match TRBD1. Germline trimming cut 4 bases from V and 4 bases from J; bases unmatched to any gene: 4. This CDR3 contains 15 residues. Germline V gives CDR1 SGHRS, CDR2 YFSETQ. The CDR3 nucleotides are TGCGCCAGCAGCGGGGACAGGCCTTATAATTCACCCCTCCACTTT. Translated: CASSGDRPYNSPLHF.

The V gene is TRBV6-5, the J gene TRBJ1-6, with 7 positions matching TRBD1. This CDR3 is 16 amino acids long. Trimming removed 0 bases from V and 8 bases from J; junction bases left unmatched: 7. CDR1 is MNHEY and CDR2 is SVGAGI in the germline V gene. The CDR3 reads CASSYSGRGADSPLHF. CDR3 sequence (DNA): TGTGCCAGCAGTTACTCCGGCAGGGGGGCGGATTCACCCCTCCACTTT.

This rearrangement joins TRBV7-9 to TRBJ1-4; 7 positions match TRBD1. The CDR3 runs to 15 residues. Losses at the gene ends were 6 bases for V and 7 bases for J; bases not matched to a gene: 11. Germline V lookup: CDR1 SEHNR, CDR2 FQNEAQ (reference sequence). Written as DNA, the CDR3 is TGTGCCAGCAGGTTCACAGGGGCCTGGGGTGAAAAACTGTTTTTT. Amino acids: CASRFTGAWGEKLFF.

This clone came up once. This chain joins TRBV4-1 and TRBJ2-3; D gene ambiguous. The CDR3 has 15 residues. Germline-derived CDR1 and CDR2 are MGHRA and YSYEKL. V dropped 5 bases and J dropped 2 bases, with 14 bases sitting between them. This CDR3 reads CASSGGPQVTDTQYF. CDR3 bases: TGCGCCAGCAGCGGTGGGCCCCAGGTCACAGATACGCAGTATTTT.

The DNA of the CDR3 is TGTGCCAGCAGGGAAAGGGCAGGGGTCCTTAGAACTGAAGCTTTCTTT. Translated: CASRERAGVLRTEAFF. The gene calls are TRBV2 and TRBJ1-1; maybe TRBD1 (6 bases). This CDR3 is built from 16 residues. Germline V lookup: CDR1 SNHLY, CDR2 FYNNEI. Trimming cost V 6 bases and J 5 bases, with 22 bases left between them.

The DNA for the CDR3 is TGTGCCAGCAGCTCTCATGGACAGGAAAAGCAGTACTTC. Protein: CASSSHGQEKQYF. The chain uses TRBV7-3 and TRBJ2-7; 7 bases align to TRBD1. V trimming: 4 bases; J trimming: 8 bases; junction bases outside the gene matches: 8. This CDR3 is 13 amino acids long. Germline loops: CDR1 SGHTA, CDR2 FQGTGA. The full variable domain, its missing parts supplied by reference TRBV7-3 and TRBJ2-7, is GAGVSQTPSNKVTEKGKYVELRCDPISGHTALYWYRQSLGQGPEFLIYFQGTGAADDSGLPNDRFFAVRPEGSVSTLKIQRTERGDSAVYLCASSSHGQEKQYFGPGTRLTVT.

The V call is TRBV19, the J call TRBJ2-1; 10 bases align to TRBD2. Germline trimming cut 1 base from V and 8 bases from J; bases unmatched to any gene: 14. CDR1 LNHDA and CDR2 SQIVND come from the germline V gene (reference sequence). The CDR3 runs 18 residues. CDR3 loop: CASSIASELAGTVDEQFF. The CDR3 DNA is TGTGCCAGTAGTATAGCGTCGGAACTAGCGGGGACGGTCGATGAGCAGTTCTTC. Using reference TRBV19 and TRBJ2-1 for the parts outside the CDR3, the full variable domain is DGGITQSPKYLFRKEGQNVTLSCEQNLNHDAMYWYRQDPGQGLRLIYYSQIVNDFQKGDIAEGYSVSREKKESFPLTVTSAQKNPTAFYLCASSIASELAGTVDEQFFGPGTRLTVL.

This clone was recorded a few times. The chain employs TRBV12-5 and TRBJ2-1; TRBD2 aligns across 7 bases. The ends lost 2 bases at V and 3 bases at J; junction bases unmatched: 7. From germline, CDR1 is LGHNT and CDR2 FRNRAP. The CDR3 runs to 16 residues. CDR3 region: CASGLNSGPLYNEQFF. CDR3 DNA sequence: TGTGCTAGTGGTTTGAATAGCGGGCCACTCTACAATGAGCAGTTCTTC.

This chain links TRBV7-9 with TRBJ2-7; 9 bases map to TRBD1. J gave up 3 bases and V 5 bases, and 5 bases lay outside the gene matches. The CDR3 spans 14 residues. Germline CDR1 reads SEHNR; CDR2 reads FQNEAQ (reference sequence). CDR3 protein: CASSGDRDIYEQYF. CDR3 in DNA: TGTGCCAGCAGCGGGGACAGGGACATCTACGAGCAGTACTTC.

The V call is TRBV24-1, the J call TRBJ2-3; tentative D call: TRBD1 (6 bases). With 3 bases removed from V and 2 bases from J, the gap between germline ends came to 17 bases. This CDR3 is 17 amino acids long. In germline, CDR1 is KGHDR, CDR2 SFDVKD. The chain's CDR3 is CATSDTTGGRDTDTQYF. DNA of the CDR3: TGTGCCACCAGTGATACGACAGGAGGTAGGGACACAGATACGCAGTATTTT.

The J gene is TRBJ2-5, the V gene TRBV5-1, with 10 bases matching TRBD2. Germline V lookup: CDR1 SGHRS, CDR2 YFSETQ. The V gene end was trimmed by 0 bases and the J gene end by 5 bases; junction bases not matched to a gene: 4. The CDR3 loop spans 15 amino acids. The CDR3 here is CASSLGASGGETQYF. DNA of the CDR3: TGCGCCAGCAGCTTGGGGGCTAGCGGGGGTGAGACCCAGTACTTC. Based on the CDR3 plus reference TRBV5-1 and TRBJ2-5, the full variable domain is KAGVTQTPRYLIKTRGQQVTLSCSPISGHRSVSWYQQTPGQGLQFLFEYFSETQRNKGNFPGRFSGRQFSNSRSEMNVSTLELGDSALYLCASSLGASGGETQYFGPGTRLLVL.

The CDR3 nucleotides are TGTGCCAGCTGCCGGGACAGGGGGTCCGGGGAGCTGTTTTTT. This gives the protein CASCRDRGSGELFF. The chain has TRBV6-5 and TRBJ2-2; 11 nucleotides agree with TRBD1. With 8 bases clipped from V and 6 bases from J, the junction kept 5 bases outside the gene matches. CDR1 is MNHEY, CDR2 SVGAGI, per germline. The CDR3 length is 14 residues.

This clone was detected once. The rearrangement joins TRBV29-1 to TRBJ1-1, with 7 nucleotides matching TRBD1. CDR1 and CDR2 from the germline V gene are SQVTM and ANQGSEA. The V segment lost 7 bases and the J segment 0 bases; nucleotides outside the gene matches: 5. The CDR3 is made up of 13 amino acids. CDR3 region: CSGYRGLNTEAFF. The CDR3 DNA is TGCAGCGGCTACAGGGGCCTGAACACTGAAGCTTTCTTT.

The V call is TRBV5-1, the J call TRBJ2-7; unclear D gene. Trimming removed 0 bases at V and 0 bases at J, with 7 bases between. The CDR3 loop spans 14 amino acids. Germline CDR1 and CDR2: SGHRS and YFSETQ. CDR3 region: CASSLAGNSYEQYF. CDR3 nucleotides: TGCGCCAGCAGCTTGGCAGGAAACTCCTACGAGCAGTACTTC.

This chain uses TRBV7-3 with TRBJ2-7; 7 bases are a match to TRBD2. Germline CDR1 is SGHTA and CDR2 is FQGTGA. The junction had 3 bases not matched to a gene; V was cut back by 0 bases and J by 4 bases. The CDR3 consists of 14 residues. As DNA, the CDR3 is TGTGCCAGCAGCTTAACGGCTAGCGGTTACGAGCAGTACTTC. It specifies CASSLTASGYEQYF.

This clone was found a few times. This sequence joins TRBV24-1 and TRBJ2-2, with 9 bases that match TRBD1. V was pared by 4 bases and J by 4 bases, with 6 bases of the junction left unmatched. CDR3 length equals 16 residues. Per germline, CDR1 KGHDR and CDR2 SFDVKD. In DNA, the CDR3 is TGTGCCACCAGTGACCCGGGACAGGGATCCACCGGGGAGCTGTTTTTT. Translation gives CATSDPGQGSTGELFF.

The rearrangement joins TRBV18 to TRBJ1-1; no clear D. This CDR3 is built from 13 residues. Germline values: CDR1 KGHSH, CDR2 LQKENI. V was pared by 5 bases and J by 1 base, with 8 bases between. The chain's CDR3 is CASSNTANTEAFF. The DNA for the CDR3 is TGTGCCAGCTCAAACACCGCGAACACTGAAGCTTTCTTT.

This clone was counted only a few times. The genes are TRBV6-5 and TRBJ1-6; 9 positions agree with TRBD1. V lost 5 bases, J lost 8 bases, and 7 bases stayed unmatched. Germline loops: CDR1 MNHEY, CDR2 SVGAGI. This CDR3 spans 15 amino acids. CDR3 nucleotides: TGTGCCAGCAGTCGGGACACAGGGGGCTATTCACCCCTCCACTTT. Amino acid sequence: CASSRDTGGYSPLHF.

This chain links TRBV7-3 with TRBJ2-1, with 9 nucleotides matching TRBD1. V lost 5 bases and J lost 4; bases outside the gene matches: 9. The CDR3 totals 16 residues. Germline CDR1 and CDR2: SGHTA and FQGTGA. For the CDR3, the DNA is TGTGCCAGCAGCCCAGTCGACAGGGGGGATTACAATGAGCAGTTCTTC. It translates to CASSPVDRGDYNEQFF. Variable domain in full (rest from reference TRBV7-3 and TRBJ2-1): GAGVSQTPSNKVTEKGKYVELRCDPISGHTALYWYRQSLGQGPEFLIYFQGTGAADDSGLPNDRFFAVRPEGSVSTLKIQRTERGDSAVYLCASSPVDRGDYNEQFFGPGTRLTVL.

The chain recombines TRBV6-5 with TRBJ2-2; D is possibly TRBD2 (5 bases). V was clipped by 8 bases and J by 1 base, with 8 bases between them. The CDR3 length is 13 residues. Germline V gives CDR1 MNHEY, CDR2 SVGAGI. CDR3 in DNA: TGTGCCAGCCGAGCGGAGAACACCGGGGAGCTGTTTTTT. Its translation is CASRAENTGELFF.

This clone was seen just once. The V and J genes are TRBV3-1 (or the pseudogene TRBV3-2) and TRBJ1-1; 11 bases map to TRBD1. The CDR3 contains 14 residues. The J segment lost 4 bases and the V segment lost 5 bases, leaving 3 bases of the junction unmatched. Germline-derived CDR1 and CDR2 are LGHDT and YNNKEL (reference sequence). The CDR3 DNA sequence: TGTGCCAGCAGCTCAGGGACAGGGGGCACTGAAGCTTTCTTT. Protein product: CASSSGTGGTEAFF.

V is TRBV24-1 and J is TRBJ2-2, with 13 bases fitting TRBD2. The CDR3 runs to 22 residues. Germline V gene lookup returns CDR1 KGHDR and CDR2 SFDVKD. The junction had 23 bases not matched to a gene; V was cut back by 4 bases and J by 7 bases. The CDR3, as DNA: TGTGCCACCAGTGACCGCCATCGACTAGCGGGGGGCTACACACGTCCTAGCGGGGAGCTGTTTTTT. Amino acid sequence: CATSDRHRLAGGYTRPSGELFF.

V usage is TRBV5-1 and J usage is TRBJ2-5, with D possibly being TRBD2 (6 bases). Germline assignment: CDR1 SGHRS and CDR2 YFSETQ. The CDR3 contains 13 residues. Trimming left V 1 base short and J 4 bases short, with 8 bases between. CDR3 in amino acids: CASSLPGGETQYF. For the CDR3, the DNA is TGCGCCAGCAGCTTGCCCGGGGGAGAGACCCAGTACTTC.

This chain links TRBV4-1 with TRBJ1-6; weak D call: TRBD1 (6 bases). The CDR3 covers 14 residues. Germline V gives CDR1 MGHRA, CDR2 YSYEKL. V was trimmed by 4 bases and J by 8 bases, leaving 12 bases between them. The CDR3 DNA reads as TGCGCCAGCAGCCTGGGGGACAACGATTCACCCCTCCACTTT. Translating it yields CASSLGDNDSPLHF.

The chain links TRBV6-1 to TRBJ2-7, with D perhaps matching TRBD1 (5 bases). V shed 5 bases and J shed 3 bases, with 11 bases lying between them. The CDR3 extends over 13 amino acids. Germline lookup yields CDR1 MNHNS and CDR2 SASEGT. CDR3 loop: CASSLGHRYEQYF. The CDR3 DNA is TGTGCCAGCAGTTTGGGGCATCGCTACGAGCAGTACTTC.